Below are 12 T cell receptor beta chains sequenced from a single sample in a study of T-cell memory formation after mild COVID-19. TCRdb re-analysed the 5' RACE reads in MiXCR, keeping a single row per CDR3 protein. The sample consists of hundreds of thousands of distinct CDR3 sequences, approximately 16% of them appearing once. Sequencing was performed on PBMCs or a T cell subset sorted from them (not recorded which). Source of these receptors: a man in his late teens or twenties who had mild COVID-19 (a few samples of this study predate the infection). Cell type and time point are not known.

Ten or more counts support this clonotype. The rearrangement links TRBV11-2 to TRBJ2-2, with D tentatively TRBD2 (6 bases). The germline V gene has CDR1 SGHAT and CDR2 FQNNGV. The length of the CDR3 is 14 residues. V was trimmed by 5 bases and J by 3 bases, leaving 10 bases between them. Written as DNA, the CDR3 is TGTGCCAGCAGCCCCGGGACTTACACCGGGGAGCTGTTTTTT. Translated: CASSPGTYTGELFF.

The CDR3 sequence is CASSSRTGHGETQYF. DNA of the CDR3: TGTGCCAGCAGTTCCCGGACAGGGCACGGGGAGACCCAGTACTTC. This chain links TRBV6-2 or TRBV6-3 with TRBJ2-5; TRBD1 aligns across 8 bases. Germline values: CDR1 MNHEY, CDR2 SVGEGT. V lost 4 bases, J lost 5 bases, and 9 bases stayed unmatched. The CDR3 totals 15 residues.

The chain has TRBV6-5 and TRBJ2-3, with 8 bases that match TRBD1. The CDR3 loop spans 16 amino acids. The germline V gene encodes CDR1 MNHEY and CDR2 SVGAGI. The ends lost 6 bases at V and 0 bases at J; junction bases unmatched: 8. The DNA for the CDR3 is TGTGCCAGCAGACAAATCCAGGGGGCTAGCACAGATACGCAGTATTTT. The encoded protein is CASRQIQGASTDTQYF.

This clonotype has a handful of counts. The chain recombines TRBV6-1 with TRBJ1-5; D is perhaps TRBD1 (5 bases). The CDR3 covers 15 residues. The germline V gene encodes CDR1 MNHNS and CDR2 SASEGT. With 6 bases removed from V and 0 bases from J, the gap between germline ends came to 12 bases. CDR3 protein: CASSRPGRSNQPQHF. CDR3 bases: TGTGCCAGCAGCCGGCCGGGGCGTAGCAATCAGCCCCAGCATTTT.

Ten or more counts support this clonotype. The rearrangement links TRBV4-2 to TRBJ2-5, with D possibly TRBD2 on 5 matching bases. The CDR3 sequence is 16 residues long. CDR1 LGHNA and CDR2 YNFKEQ come from the germline V gene. V was cut by 1 base and J by 5 bases, with 17 bases left in between. The CDR3 DNA reads as TGTGCCAGCAGCCAAGGGGGTAGCGTCGAAGCGGAGACCCAGTACTTC. Translating gives CASSQGGSVEAETQYF.

This clonotype was recorded a few times. The chain links TRBV20-1 to TRBJ1-1, with D tentatively TRBD1 (6 bases). V shed 5 bases and J shed 6 bases, with 16 bases lying between them. Germline V gene sequence: CDR1 DFQATT, CDR2 SNEGSKA (reference sequence). The CDR3 has 13 residues. Here the CDR3 DNA reads TGCAGTGCTCCGCCCTTAGACAGGCCTGAAGCTTTCTTT. Translating gives CSAPPLDRPEAFF.

This clonotype has only a few counts. V usage is TRBV5-1 and J usage is TRBJ2-7; the D gene could be TRBD1 or TRBD2 (6 bases each). V lost 2 bases and J lost 7, with 16 bases in between. Germline V lookup: CDR1 SGHRS, CDR2 YFSETQ. The CDR3 runs to 14 residues. In DNA form, the CDR3 reads TGCGCCAGCAGCTTAGAGCCCCAGGGGAGGGAGCAGTACGTC. Translated: CASSLEPQGREQYV.

This clonotype came up a few times. The V and J genes are TRBV5-1 and TRBJ2-5, with D possibly being TRBD2 (5 bases). V was pared by 0 bases and J by 3 bases, with 12 bases between. Germline V gene sequence: CDR1 SGHRS, CDR2 YFSETQ. The length of the CDR3 is 15 residues. CDR3 residues: CASSLAGSAEETQYF. CDR3 DNA sequence: TGCGCCAGCAGCTTGGCGGGATCGGCCGAAGAGACCCAGTACTTC. The variable domain in full, completed from reference TRBV5-1 and TRBJ2-5, reads KAGVTQTPRYLIKTRGQQVTLSCSPISGHRSVSWYQQTPGQGLQFLFEYFSETQRNKGNFPGRFSGRQFSNSRSEMNVSTLELGDSALYLCASSLAGSAEETQYFGPGTRLLVL.

Here the CDR3 reads CASRIKGTEKAFF. The CDR3 DNA sequence: TGTGCCAGCAGGATCAAAGGGACAGAAAAAGCTTTCTTT. The chain combines TRBV7-3 with TRBJ1-1, with 7 bases lining up with TRBD1. The CDR3 contains 13 residues. J lost 9 bases, V lost 6 bases, and 10 bases had no gene match. Per germline, CDR1 SGHTA and CDR2 FQGTGA. The full variable domain, in which reference TRBV7-3 and TRBJ1-1 provide the parts outside the CDR3, is GAGVSQTPSNKVTEKGKYVELRCDPISGHTALYWYRQSLGQGPEFLIYFQGTGAADDSGLPNDRFFAVRPEGSVSTLKIQRTERGDSAVYLCASRIKGTEKAFFGQGTRLTVV.

V gene TRBV20-1 combines with J gene TRBJ1-5, with a tentative D call TRBD1 (5 bases). The V gene's germline CDR1 is DFQATT and CDR2 SNEGSKA (reference sequence). The CDR3 consists of 16 residues. V lost 6 bases and J lost 4, with 22 bases in between. The CDR3 coding sequence is TGCAGTGCCCAGCTTATGGGGCTCGGGGAAAATCAGCCCCAGCATTTT. This codes for CSAQLMGLGENQPQHF.

This clonotype was counted between two and nine times. This chain connects TRBV20-1 to TRBJ1-5; 9 positions agree with TRBD1. The CDR3 totals 15 residues. From germline, CDR1 is DFQATT and CDR2 SNEGSKA (reference sequence). Trimming took 2 bases from V and 8 from J; bases not matched to a gene: 10. CDR3 nucleotides: TGCAGTGCTAGACCGGGACAGGGCTCGTTGAAGCCCCAGCATTTT. Residues: CSARPGQGSLKPQHF.

This clonotype showed up just a few times. The chain combines TRBV5-1 with TRBJ2-1; D may be TRBD2 (6 bases). The CDR3 spans 16 residues. V lost 8 bases to trimming and J lost 6 bases, with 24 bases between them. CDR1 and CDR2 (germline): SGHRS, YFSETQ. Here the CDR3 reads CASGVLSPGVGNEQFF. In nucleotides, the CDR3 is TGCGCCAGTGGGGTTTTGTCCCCGGGAGTCGGCAATGAGCAGTTCTTC. The full variable domain, rest sourced from reference TRBV5-1 and TRBJ2-1, is KAGVTQTPRYLIKTRGQQVTLSCSPISGHRSVSWYQQTPGQGLQFLFEYFSETQRNKGNFPGRFSGRQFSNSRSEMNVSTLELGDSALYLCASGVLSPGVGNEQFFGPGTRLTVL.